This TCR beta chain comes out of a study of cytomegalovirus exposure and HLA in healthy donors. Study context: The roughly 670 first-cohort repertoires shared a platform with the roughly 110 validation repertoires, as reported in a later analysis.

Concerning this clone itself: Antigen specificity is unknown.

Germline lookup yields CDR1 GTSNPN and CDR2 SVGIG (reference sequence). The CDR3 has 17 amino acids. J was trimmed by 1 base and V by 2 bases; bases with no gene match: 13. Study observations and caveats: Associated with cytomegalovirus, according to the listing, were 170 or so TCR beta chains. There were some public TCRs occurring in many donors, but most TCR sequences were rare.

Profiled with immunoSEQ multiplex PCR; TCRdb holds only in-frame clones, not every one. The sample yields 70,000 to 95,000 clones, roughly 93% seen once. Donors came from a validation cohort of 90 to 150 subjects, distinct from the first 666-subject cohort. The chain links TRBV30 to TRBJ2-5; 7 nucleotides agree with TRBD1. This TCR came from a woman in her twenties or thirties in good health and CMV-seronegative. Input material: PBMCs. CDR3 region: CAWSLRNGAGGQETQYF. CDR3 DNA sequence: TGTGCCTGGAGTCTAAGGAACGGAGCAGGGGGCCAAGAGACCCAGTACTTC.